Shown below are 26 T cell receptor beta chains from a single sample sequenced in a study of T-cell memory formation after mild COVID-19. TCRdb recomputed calls from the 5' RACE reads with MiXCR, one row per CDR3 protein. The sample yields 300,000 to 400,000 distinct CDR3 sequences, roughly an eighth seen once. What was sequenced was PBMCs or a T cell subset sorted from them (not recorded which). The receptors stem from a man aged 18 to 29 who had mild COVID-19 (a few samples of this study predate the infection). Cell type and time point are not known.

This sequence joins TRBV5-4 and TRBJ1-2; no clear D. CDR3 length equals 14 residues. Germline loops: CDR1 SGHNT, CDR2 YYREEE (reference sequence). V was trimmed by 4 bases and J by 3 bases, leaving 13 bases between them. The CDR3 region is CASSPRGADYGYTF. Written as DNA, the CDR3 is TGTGCCAGCAGCCCCCGAGGCGCGGACTATGGCTACACCTTC.

This clonotype was found a few times. This chain joins TRBV11-2 and TRBJ2-7, with D possibly TRBD1 on 5 matching bases. Germline CDR1 and CDR2: SGHAT and FQNNGV. The V end was cut by 5 bases, the J end by 3 bases, with 14 bases between. The CDR3 loop spans 14 amino acids. CDR3: CASSLPLGDYEQYF. CDR3 coding DNA: TGTGCCAGCAGCCTCCCTCTAGGGGACTACGAGCAGTACTTC.

There are a few counts of this clonotype. This chain connects TRBV27 to TRBJ2-1; D may be TRBD2 (5 bases). The V end lost 6 bases, the J end lost 3 bases, and 12 bases lay between the germline ends. There are 14 residues in the CDR3. The V gene's germline CDR1 is MNHEY and CDR2 SMNVEV (reference sequence). The CDR3 spells CASRPASSYNEQFF. CDR3 nucleotide sequence: TGTGCCAGCAGGCCGGCTAGCAGCTACAATGAGCAGTTCTTC.

The chain carries TRBV5-1 and TRBJ2-2; tentative D call: TRBD2 (6 bases). The CDR3 is made up of 14 amino acids. Per germline, CDR1 SGHRS and CDR2 YFSETQ. Trimming left V 5 bases short and J 4 bases short, with 12 bases between. The CDR3 nucleotides are TGCGCCAGCAGGGCGGGACGAAGCACCGGGGAGCTGTTTTTT. Translation gives CASRAGRSTGELFF.

J is TRBJ2-2 and V is TRBV28, with D possibly TRBD2 on 5 matching bases. The CDR3 is 13 residues long. The germline V gene has CDR1 MDHEN and CDR2 SYDVKM. V gave up 1 base and J gave up 8 bases, with 8 bases separating them. In DNA form, the CDR3 reads TGTGCCAGCAGTTTATATACGGGGGGGGAGCTGTTTTTT. This sequence encodes CASSLYTGGELFF.

This clonotype was counted a few times. V is TRBV10-3 and J is TRBJ2-1, with 7 bases matching TRBD1. Germline CDR1 is ENHRY and CDR2 is SYGVKD. The trim removed 7 bases at V and 2 bases at J, leaving 5 bases unmatched. The CDR3 contains 14 residues. CDR3 sequence (DNA): TGTGCCATCACTCAAGGGGGCCCCTACAATGAGCAGTTCTTC. Its protein product is CAITQGGPYNEQFF.

There are many counts of this clonotype. This chain uses TRBV6-5 with TRBJ1-1, with 8 bases that match TRBD1. Trimming took 7 bases from V and 7 from J; bases not matched to a gene: 8. Per the germline V gene, CDR1 is MNHEY and CDR2 is SVGAGI. The CDR3 is 13 amino acids. This CDR3 reads CASTSQGAGEAFF. The CDR3 region has the DNA TGTGCCAGCACTTCGCAGGGGGCCGGTGAAGCTTTCTTT.

V is TRBV6-6 and J is TRBJ2-1, with 8 bases identical to TRBD2. The J segment lost 4 bases and the V segment lost 7 bases, leaving 9 bases of the junction unmatched. The CDR3 has 15 amino acids. From germline, CDR1 is MNHNY and CDR2 SVGAGI (reference sequence). The DNA of the CDR3 is TGTGCCAGCATCGGGGGGGGCGGTGGATACAATGAGCAGTTCTTC. Translating gives CASIGGGGGYNEQFF.

The rearrangement joins TRBV7-2 to TRBJ1-5; TRBD1 might be the D (5 bases). The CDR3 extends over 14 amino acids. CDR1 and CDR2 from the germline V gene are SGHTA and FQGNSA. V lost 7 bases, J lost 6 bases, and 16 bases lay in between. As DNA, the CDR3 is TGTGCCAGCACCGTTGGGCAGGGTGGTCAGCCCCAGCATTTT. This codes for CASTVGQGGQPQHF.

This clonotype was counted a few times. The chain uses TRBV11-2 and TRBJ2-5; 8 bases line up with TRBD1. The junction had 3 bases not matched to a gene; V was cut back by 5 bases and J by 1 base. This CDR3 spans 14 amino acids. Germline V gene sequence: CDR1 SGHAT, CDR2 FQNNGV. The CDR3 here is CASSRTGLQETQYF. For the CDR3, the DNA is TGTGCCAGCAGCAGGACAGGGCTCCAAGAGACCCAGTACTTC. The full variable domain, with the rest looked up from reference TRBV11-2 and TRBJ2-5, is EAGVAQSPRYKIIEKRQSVAFWCNPISGHATLYWYQQILGQGPKLLIQFQNNGVVDDSQLPKDRFSAERLKGVDSTLKIQPAKLEDSAVYLCASSRTGLQETQYFGPGTRLLVL.

This clonotype was recorded a few times. V gene TRBV12-5 combines with J gene TRBJ1-1; D is perhaps TRBD1 (5 bases). The germline V and J ends were trimmed by 6 bases and 1 base, with 9 bases remaining between them. This CDR3 spans 13 amino acids. Germline assignment: CDR1 LGHNT and CDR2 FRNRAP. This chain's CDR3 is CASGPQGNTEAFF. The CDR3 DNA sequence: TGTGCTAGTGGGCCTCAGGGGAACACTGAAGCTTTCTTT.

This clonotype was detected ten times or more. The rearrangement uses TRBV12-3 or TRBV12-4 and TRBJ2-7; D ambiguous. The CDR3 has 13 residues. Between the trimmed V and J ends, which lost 3 bases and 5 bases, there was a span of 11 bases. The CDR3: CASSFGVVDEQYV. The CDR3 region has the DNA TGTGCCAGCAGTTTTGGGGTGGTCGACGAGCAGTACGTC.

This clonotype was seen a handful of times. This chain joins TRBV11-1 and TRBJ2-5; D not certain. The CDR3 spans 15 residues. Looked up from germline, CDR1 is SGHAT and CDR2 is FQDESV (reference sequence). Trimming shortened V by 2 bases and J by 3 bases, and 13 bases separated the two germline ends. CDR3 region: CASSLNWTPEETQYF. The CDR3 DNA sequence: TGTGCCAGCAGCTTAAACTGGACCCCAGAAGAGACCCAGTACTTC. Using reference TRBV11-1 and TRBJ2-5 for the parts outside the CDR3, the full variable domain is EAEVAQSPRYKITEKSQAVAFWCDPISGHATLYWYRQILGQGPELLVQFQDESVVDDSQLPKDRFSAERLKGVDSTLKIQPAELGDSAMYLCASSLNWTPEETQYFGPGTRLLVL.

The V gene is TRBV5-1, the J gene TRBJ2-7, with D maybe TRBD1 (5 bases). There are 13 residues in the CDR3. Germline CDR1 SGHRS, CDR2 YFSETQ. V lost 0 bases, J lost 7 bases, and 11 bases lay in between. CDR3 loop: CASSLAQGGEQYV. CDR3 DNA: TGCGCCAGCAGCTTGGCCCAGGGCGGTGAGCAGTACGTC.

There are many counts of this clonotype. The chain carries TRBV5-1 and TRBJ1-2; the D gene is possibly TRBD1 (6 bases). There are 14 residues in the CDR3. The germline V gene encodes CDR1 SGHRS and CDR2 YFSETQ. V was pared by 0 bases and J by 4 bases, with 10 bases between. Here the CDR3 DNA reads TGCGCCAGCAGCTTGGACATGGACAGCTATGGCTACACCTTC. Translating gives CASSLDMDSYGYTF.

The chain couples TRBV5-6 to TRBJ1-2; D is undetermined. The CDR3 totals 12 residues. V shed 5 bases and J shed 7 bases, with 12 bases lying between them. Germline CDR1 and CDR2: SGHDT and YYEEEE. DNA of the CDR3: TGTGCCAGCAGGCCCGGATCCTTTGGCTACACCTTC. This encodes CASRPGSFGYTF.

This sequence joins TRBV3-1 and TRBJ2-2; D might be TRBD2 (6 bases). Trimming shortened V by 0 bases and J by 0 bases, and 11 bases separated the two germline ends. This CDR3 is 17 amino acids long. Germline V lookup: CDR1 LGHDT, CDR2 YNNKEL (reference sequence). The CDR3 DNA is TGTGCCAGCAGCCAAGATCGTGGCGGGGCGAACACCGGGGAGCTGTTTTTT. It is translated as CASSQDRGGANTGELFF.

This clonotype occurred many times. The chain joins TRBV6-5 to TRBJ2-5, with TRBD1 identical over 7 bases. V shed 0 bases, J shed 9 bases, and the junction held 19 bases outside the gene matches. The CDR3 is 18 amino acids. In germline, CDR1 is MNHEY, CDR2 SVGAGI. This CDR3 is CASSYSFPGQPHFMAQYF. The CDR3 coding sequence is TGTGCCAGCAGTTACTCCTTTCCGGGACAGCCTCACTTTATGGCCCAGTACTTC.

This clonotype was observed at least ten times. The chain links TRBV12-3 or TRBV12-4 to TRBJ1-2; D remains unclear. This CDR3 region has 12 residues. The ends were cut back, 2 bases at V and 2 bases at J, with 3 bases in the middle. CDR3 bases: TGTGCCAGCAGTTTACAAAACTATGGCTACACCTTC. Its translation: CASSLQNYGYTF.

V and J are TRBV28 and TRBJ1-1, with 9 positions matching TRBD1. V lost 5 bases and J lost 7; bases outside the gene matches: 14. This CDR3 contains 16 residues. Germline V gives CDR1 MDHEN, CDR2 SYDVKM. The DNA for the CDR3 is TGTGCCAGCAGTACTATACAGGGGGCGGGTTTCAGTGAAGCTTTCTTT. Amino acid sequence: CASSTIQGAGFSEAFF.

This clonotype was seen many times. This chain links TRBV12-3 or TRBV12-4 with TRBJ2-7, with TRBD2 matching 7 bases. V gave up 7 bases and J gave up 6 bases; unmatched junction bases: 6. The length of the CDR3 is 12 residues. CDR3 nucleotide sequence: TGTGCCAGCACCAGGGAGGGCCTCGAGCAGTACTTC. Translating it yields CASTREGLEQYF.

The chain joins TRBV29-1 to TRBJ1-6; tentatively, D is TRBD1 (5 bases). The germline V gene encodes CDR1 SQVTM and CDR2 ANQGSEA. The CDR3 covers 16 residues. The V gene lost 0 bases and the J gene lost 4 bases, with 13 bases spanning the gap. The CDR3 coding sequence is TGCAGCGTTGAAGAGAAGCGGACAAGTTATAATTCACCCCTCCACTTT. The encoded protein is CSVEEKRTSYNSPLHF.

This clonotype was seen more than once but under ten times. J is TRBJ2-5 and V is TRBV11-2; D is uncertain. The V gene lost 0 bases and the J gene lost 2 bases, with 19 bases spanning the gap. This CDR3 has 18 residues. Germline loops: CDR1 SGHAT, CDR2 FQNNGV. The CDR3 sequence: CASSLEFVARPIQETQYF. CDR3 nucleotide sequence: TGTGCCAGCAGCTTAGAGTTTGTGGCGCGGCCTATTCAAGAGACCCAGTACTTC.

This clonotype was recorded at least ten times. CDR3 nucleotide sequence: TGCGCCAGCAGCCGAACAGACAGCCTAAACACCGGGGAGCTGTTTTTT. Translated: CASSRTDSLNTGELFF. This chain links TRBV5-1 with TRBJ2-2; D possibly corresponds to TRBD1 (5 bases). CDR3 size: 16 residues. Germline assignment: CDR1 SGHRS and CDR2 YFSETQ. V lost 4 bases to trimming and J lost 2 bases, with 15 bases between them.

In this sample, this clonotype turned up many times. The J gene is TRBJ2-1, the V gene TRBV2, with no clear D. Germline CDR1 and CDR2: SNHLY and FYNNEI. The CDR3 loop spans 14 amino acids. V shed 10 bases and J shed 2 bases, with 15 bases lying between them. The CDR3 nucleotides are TGTGCCACCGAAGCCTCTGCGGCCTACAATGAGCAGTTCTTC. Protein sequence: CATEASAAYNEQFF. Supplemented by reference TRBV2 and TRBJ2-1, the full variable domain reads EPEVTQTPSHQVTQMGQEVILRCVPISNHLYFYWYRQILGQKVEFLVSFYNNEISEKSEIFDDQFSVERPDGSNFTLKIRSTKLEDSAMYFCATEASAAYNEQFFGPGTRLTVL.

This clonotype was counted at least ten times. The rearrangement joins TRBV10-3 to TRBJ2-7, with D perhaps TRBD2 (7 bases). Trimming shortened V by 3 bases and J by 7 bases, and 19 bases separated the two germline ends. Germline CDR1 and CDR2: ENHRY and SYGVKD. This CDR3 comprises 15 residues. The CDR3 nucleotides read TGTGCCATCAGTGACCCCCGAGGGGGGGGGGCGGAGCAGTACTTC. Protein: CAISDPRGGGAEQYF.